The clone carrying this T cell receptor beta chain came up once. Its specificity is unknown. CDR1 and CDR2 from the germline V gene are MNHEY and SMNVEV (reference sequence). Trimming at V came to 6 bases and at J to 7 bases, leaving 10 bases not matched to a gene. The CDR3 extends over 14 amino acids. This record comes from a study of graft-versus-host responses after intestinal transplantation. Study background: Transplant recipients had multivisceral, liver-intestinal, or isolated intestinal grafts. Anti-thymocyte globulin served as induction for all recipients, who then took tacrolimus and steroids for around 3 years. Study-wide results and limits: GvH clones turned up in recipient marrow; some had shown up first in ileum or blood. Some patients had graft-donor T cell macrochimerism. In their allografts, the ratios of graft-versus-host to host-versus-graft T cell clones were high.

The repertoire was sequenced with immunoSEQ multiplex PCR; TCRdb's copy has only in-frame clones and lacks some. The sample consists of around 120,000 clones, approximately 95% of them appearing once. Sequences were derived from unstimulated CD4+ T cells sorted from spleen or lymph node cells, sampled before intestinal transplant. J is TRBJ1-2 and V is TRBV27, with 8 bases aligning to TRBD1. The sequence was obtained from a human donor who received an intestinal transplant. The CDR3 nucleotides are TGTGCCAGCAGCAATTGGGGACAGGTGGGTGGCTACACCTTC. This encodes CASSNWGQVGGYTF.